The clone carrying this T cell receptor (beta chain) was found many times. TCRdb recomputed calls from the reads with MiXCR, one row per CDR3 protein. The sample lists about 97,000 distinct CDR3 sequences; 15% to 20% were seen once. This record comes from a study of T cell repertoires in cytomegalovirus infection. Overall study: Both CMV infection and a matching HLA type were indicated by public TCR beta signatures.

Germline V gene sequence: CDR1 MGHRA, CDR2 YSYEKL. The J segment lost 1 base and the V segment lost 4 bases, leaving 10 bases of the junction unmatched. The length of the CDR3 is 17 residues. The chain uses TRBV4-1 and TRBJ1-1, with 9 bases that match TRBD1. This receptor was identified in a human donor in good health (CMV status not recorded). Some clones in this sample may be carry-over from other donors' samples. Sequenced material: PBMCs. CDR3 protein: CASSLKRGTGRNTEAFF. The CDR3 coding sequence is TGCGCCAGCAGCCTTAAGAGGGGGACAGGGAGGAACACTGAAGCTTTCTTT.